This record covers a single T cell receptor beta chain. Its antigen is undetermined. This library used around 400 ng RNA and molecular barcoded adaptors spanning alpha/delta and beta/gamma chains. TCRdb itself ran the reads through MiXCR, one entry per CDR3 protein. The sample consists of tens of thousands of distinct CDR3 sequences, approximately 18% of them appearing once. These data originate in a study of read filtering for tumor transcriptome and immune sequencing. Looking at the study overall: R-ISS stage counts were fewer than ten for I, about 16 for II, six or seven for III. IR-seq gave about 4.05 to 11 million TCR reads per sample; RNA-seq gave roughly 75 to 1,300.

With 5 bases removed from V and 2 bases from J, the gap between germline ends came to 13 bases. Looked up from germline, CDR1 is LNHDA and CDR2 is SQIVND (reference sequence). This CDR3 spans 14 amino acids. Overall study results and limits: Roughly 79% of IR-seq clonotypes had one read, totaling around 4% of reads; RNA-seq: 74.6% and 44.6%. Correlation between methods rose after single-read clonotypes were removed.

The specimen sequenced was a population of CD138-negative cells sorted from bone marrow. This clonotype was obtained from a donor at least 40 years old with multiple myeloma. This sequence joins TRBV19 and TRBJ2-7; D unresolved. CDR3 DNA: TGTGCCAGTAGTCTTCAGGACGGCCCCTACGAGCAGTACTTC. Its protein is CASSLQDGPYEQYF.